Here is one TCR beta chain with its context. Its antigen is as yet unknown. Researchers barred patients who had uncontrolled infection, other autoimmune disease, pregnancy or lactation. The entry originates in a study of T cells in Graves' hyperthyroidism and ophthalmopathy. Study-wide findings and caveats: Ophthalmopathy stood apart from stable hyperthyroidism in a 13 V-J model.

Using RNA transcripts as the source, TCR beta CDR3 regions were amplified. In the first-round RT-PCR of the TCR CDR3, the HTBI primer set was used. TCRdb redid the calling of the multiplex PCR reads with MiXCR, one entry per CDR3 protein. The top ten clones hold roughly 31% of a sample with about 300,000 distinct CDR3 sequences, 16% of them seen once. V lost 2 bases and J lost 2, with 8 bases in between. There are 14 residues in the CDR3. Germline loops: CDR1 LGHNA, CDR2 YNFKEQ. The V and J genes are TRBV4-2 and TRBJ2-3; weak D call: TRBD1 (5 bases). The clonotype originates from a man aged 25 to 40 with Graves' hyperthyroidism. Sequences were obtained from blood. Here the CDR3 reads CASSQRQSTDTQYF. As DNA, the CDR3 is TGTGCCAGCAGCCAAAGACAGTCCACAGATACGCAGTATTTT.